This entry features one T cell receptor (beta chain) sequence. This specimen belongs to a study of blood T cell repertoires in COVID-19. Assay used: immunoSEQ multiplex PCR; TCRdb lists only in-frame clones, some missing. The table records roughly 160,000 clones, around 79% of them present only once. V lost 5 bases to trimming and J lost 7 bases; unmatched junction nucleotides: 4. The CDR3 contains 14 residues. The germline gives CDR1 SGHNT, CDR2 YYREEE (reference sequence). The receptor's source is a man aged 50 to 59 who had recovered from COVID-19. The chain recombines TRBV5-4 with TRBJ2-1; TRBD2 matches 12 bases. The sample comprised PBMCs or T cells enriched from blood (not recorded which). In DNA, the CDR3 is TGTGCCAGCAGACCTAGCGGGGGGGTAAATGAGCAGTTCTTC. Translated: CASRPSGGVNEQFF.